The clone carrying this T cell receptor beta chain was seen only a few times. V gave up 1 base and J gave up 0 bases; unmatched junction bases: 7. CDR3 size: 17 residues. The germline V gene encodes CDR1 SGHAT and CDR2 FQNNGV. The sample is drawn from a study of blood T cell repertoires in COVID-19. Per the authors' pipeline: Researchers report that nucleated cell counts were estimated from reference gene primer amplification. Profiled with immunoSEQ multiplex PCR; TCRdb holds only in-frame clones, not every one. V, J and clone size were drawn from that table, and D and trimming were deduced from the DNA. In the table there are about 250,000 clones, around nine tenths of which are singletons.

The rearrangement uses TRBV11-2 and TRBJ2-7; 9 positions agree with TRBD1. The sequence was collected from a woman aged 55 to 70 who had recovered from COVID-19. Specimen: peripheral blood. CDR3 sequence (DNA): TGTGCCAGCAGCTTAGCCGCTGGACAGGGGAACTCCTACGAGCAGTACTTC. Translated, it gives CASSLAAGQGNSYEQYF.